One sample yielded the 15 T cell receptor beta chains listed below, sequenced in a study of identical twins. TCRdb analysed the 5' RACE reads with MiXCR anew, one entry per CDR3 protein. This sample has around 140,000 distinct CDR3 sequences, with around 3.4% found just once. The sample was memory T cells sorted from blood. These receptors were obtained from a man between 18 and 35 years old in good health.

This clonotype came up many times. The chain is built from TRBV7-9 and TRBJ2-5; the match to TRBD1 covers 10 bases. The CDR3 loop spans 15 amino acids. The V gene end was trimmed by 5 bases and the J gene end by 2 bases; junction bases not matched to a gene: 5. Germline CDR1 SEHNR, CDR2 FQNEAQ (reference sequence). DNA for the CDR3: TGTGCCAGCAGCCGTGACAGGGGGCTACAAGAGACCCAGTACTTC. This sequence encodes CASSRDRGLQETQYF.

The J gene is TRBJ2-4, the V gene TRBV20-1; D tentatively reads TRBD1 or TRBD2 (6 bases each). Germline CDR1 is DFQATT and CDR2 is SNEGSKA (reference sequence). V was shortened by 3 bases and J by 7 bases, with 13 bases between the two germline ends. CDR3 length: 13 amino acids. CDR3 in DNA: TGCAGTGCTAGTTTGGGGGGCCGGAACATTCAGTACTTC. Protein sequence: CSASLGGRNIQYF.

Many counts were recorded for this clonotype. The V call is TRBV4-1, the J call TRBJ1-5, with no clear D. V was clipped by 1 base and J by 2 bases, with 6 bases between them. The CDR3 runs to 14 residues. Germline CDR1 MGHRA, CDR2 YSYEKL. The CDR3 sequence is CASSQVAGNQPQHF. Here the CDR3 DNA reads TGCGCCAGCAGCCAAGTGGCGGGCAATCAGCCCCAGCATTTT.

This clonotype was recorded at least ten times. J is TRBJ2-7 and V is TRBV11-1; 10 positions match TRBD1. The junction had 16 bases not matched to a gene; V was cut back by 2 bases and J by 6 bases. CDR3 length: 18 residues. The germline gives CDR1 SGHAT, CDR2 FQDESV (reference sequence). The CDR3 region has the DNA TGTGCCAGCAGCTTAAGCGTTAACAGGGGACAGGGGCTTTCCGAGCAGTACTTC. It codes for CASSLSVNRGQGLSEQYF.

This clonotype was observed many times. The chain uses TRBV12-3 or TRBV12-4 and TRBJ2-5; 11 nucleotides align to TRBD2. Losses at the gene ends were 4 bases for V and 5 bases for J; bases not matched to a gene: 12. This CDR3 is 17 amino acids long. The CDR3 is CASSSDDLAGGWETQYF. The DNA for the CDR3 is TGTGCCAGCAGTTCCGACGATCTAGCGGGAGGATGGGAGACCCAGTACTTC.

The chain is built from TRBV15 and TRBJ2-3, with 7 bases that match TRBD2. This CDR3 contains 14 residues. The trim removed 8 bases at V and 2 bases at J, leaving 7 bases unmatched. Looked up from germline, CDR1 is LNHNV and CDR2 is YYDKDF (reference sequence). The chain's CDR3 is CATGLADITDTQYF. In DNA, the CDR3 is TGTGCCACCGGGCTAGCGGATATCACAGATACGCAGTATTTT.

This clonotype was recorded many times. V gene TRBV29-1 combines with J gene TRBJ2-7; D unresolved. The CDR3 totals 14 residues. V gave up 7 bases and J gave up 3 bases, with 19 bases separating them. Per germline, CDR1 SQVTM and CDR2 ANQGSEA. The CDR3 loop is CSALKNSDGYEQYF. For the CDR3, the DNA is TGCAGCGCCCTTAAGAATAGTGACGGCTACGAGCAGTACTTC.

This clonotype has a count of ten or more. The V gene is TRBV6-5, the J gene TRBJ1-2; TRBD1 aligns across 9 bases. J lost 8 bases, V lost 4 bases, and 11 bases had no gene match. Per the germline V gene, CDR1 is MNHEY and CDR2 is SVGAGI. CDR3 size: 15 residues. The DNA for the CDR3 is TGTGCCAGCAGTTCCGAGGGACAGGGAGTGGGGGGCTACACCTTC. Translation: CASSSEGQGVGGYTF.

This clonotype came up many times. This rearrangement joins TRBV20-1 to TRBJ2-1; the D gene is possibly TRBD2 (5 bases). With 0 bases removed from V and 3 bases from J, the gap between germline ends came to 15 bases. This CDR3 has 16 amino acids. Germline CDR1 and CDR2: DFQATT and SNEGSKA (reference sequence). CDR3 coding DNA: TGCAGTGCTAGAGATCTCCAGGAGGCCGGCTACAATGAGCAGTTCTTC. Translating it yields CSARDLQEAGYNEQFF.

The sample holds many counts of this clonotype. The gene calls are TRBV24-1 and TRBJ1-2; D is uncertain. The CDR3 has 13 residues. CDR1 is KGHDR, CDR2 SFDVKD, per germline. V was pared by 4 bases and J by 4 bases, with 9 bases between. The CDR3 bases are TGTGCCACCAGTGACGGGTCTCCCTATGGCTACACCTTC. Its protein is CATSDGSPYGYTF.

This clonotype showed up many times. The CDR3 nucleotides are TGTGCCATCAGTGAGGTAGGCGAAACAAAAAACAATGAGCAGTTCTTC. Translation: CAISEVGETKNNEQFF. The V and J genes are TRBV10-3 and TRBJ2-1; no reliable D call. The V gene lost 2 bases and the J gene lost 5 bases, with 16 bases spanning the gap. CDR3 size: 16 residues. From germline, CDR1 is ENHRY and CDR2 SYGVKD.

This clonotype was found many times. The chain joins TRBV6-1 to TRBJ2-5, with 9 bases that match TRBD2. The germline V gene has CDR1 MNHNS and CDR2 SASEGT. There are 14 residues in the CDR3. Trimming removed 2 bases from V and 5 bases from J; junction bases left unmatched: 3. DNA of the CDR3: TGTGCCAGCAGTGAACTAGCGGGGAGGGAGACCCAGTACTTC. It specifies CASSELAGRETQYF.

There are many counts of this clonotype. The rearrangement uses TRBV10-3 and TRBJ2-2; 7 nucleotides match TRBD1. The trim removed 6 bases at V and 1 base at J, leaving 8 bases unmatched. CDR1 and CDR2 (germline): ENHRY, SYGVKD. This CDR3 comprises 16 residues. For the CDR3, the DNA is TGTGCCATCAGCGCCGGGACAGCTATGAACACCGGGGAGCTGTTTTTT. It encodes CAISAGTAMNTGELFF.

Ten or more counts support this clonotype. The CDR3 bases are TGTGCCAGCAGCATGCCGGGACAGGGGAACCACGAGCAGTACGTC. Amino acid sequence: CASSMPGQGNHEQYV. The J gene is TRBJ2-7, the V gene TRBV5-6; 10 bases are shared with TRBD1. The CDR3 loop spans 15 amino acids. V gave up 4 bases and J gave up 5 bases; unmatched junction bases: 9. The germline CDR1 and CDR2 sequences are SGHDT and YYEEEE.

The V call is TRBV6-1, the J call TRBJ2-7; D gene unclear. CDR3 size: 13 residues. Germline V CDR1 and CDR2: MNHNS, SASEGT. Trimming pared 3 bases from V and 0 bases from J, leaving 6 bases between. The DNA of the CDR3 is TGTGCCAGCAGTGATAGGAGCTCCTACGAGCAGTACTTC. Translating gives CASSDRSSYEQYF.